This T cell receptor beta chain was sequenced in a study of blood T cell repertoires in COVID-19. Method: immunoSEQ multiplex PCR; TCRdb's copy keeps in-frame clones and lacks some. The table records 140,000 to 150,000 clones, roughly 90% of them present only once. CDR1 and CDR2 (germline): SGHRS, YFSETQ. CDR3 length: 15 amino acids. Trimming took 3 bases from V and 1 from J; bases not matched to a gene: 5. The receptor comes from a woman aged 50 to 60 with acute or convalescent COVID-19. This chain uses TRBV5-1 with TRBJ1-1; TRBD1 agrees at 8 bases. Sample: peripheral blood. CDR3 nucleotide sequence: TGCGCCAGCAGCTGGCCGGGACAGGAGAACACTGAAGCTTTCTTT. Its translation: CASSWPGQENTEAFF.